These T cell receptor beta chains were read from a single sample in a study of shared clonotypes between healthy human individuals. The protocol was immunoSEQ multiplex PCR, while the TCRdb copy is restricted to in-frame clones and leaves out a portion. Among about 1,800,000 clones listed, about 95% were seen once. Sequencing was carried out using naive CD8+ T cells sorted from blood. These receptors all come from a man aged 18 to 30 in good health. Each CDR3 is given with its conserved first and last residue.

V gene	J gene	CDR3 protein
TRBV28	TRBJ1-1	CASSLSGTNTEAFF
TRBV27	TRBJ1-5	CASRLGSNQPQHF
TRBV11-2	TRBJ1-4	CASRAGGGEKLFF
TRBV30	TRBJ2-3	CAWSRTHTDTQYF
TRBV27	TRBJ2-2	CASSLLGGTGELFF
TRBV7-2	TRBJ2-7	CASSLGTSGFYEQYF
TRBV6-6	TRBJ1-1	CASSNRGLNTEAFF
TRBV7-6	TRBJ2-1	CASSLVMSDPVFF
TRBV7-9	TRBJ1-1	CASSPTTTGGNEAFF
TRBV27	TRBJ2-7	CASSWTSGGYEQYF
TRBV11-1	TRBJ2-7	CASSLRGNPYEQYF
TRBV20-1	TRBJ2-5	CSALDEETQYF
TRBV7-2	TRBJ2-7	CASSYIYEQYF
TRBV9	TRBJ2-7	CASSATSGSSYEQYF
TRBV9	TRBJ2-7	CASSDGTVYEQYF
TRBV7-9	TRBJ2-1	CALESRREGLVYNEQFF
TRBV5-6	TRBJ2-1	CASSLAGEGSYNEQFF
TRBV10-1	NA	CASSPGLGYEQYF
TRBV4-2	TRBJ1-2	CASSQTGVNYGYTF
TRBV28	TRBJ2-7	CASSQRAWGLTGRGQYF
TRBV2	TRBJ2-1	CASIQSGGAYNEQFF
TRBV27	TRBJ2-5	CASSDRVSETQYF
TRBV27	TRBJ1-2	CASSFLAGTNYGYTF
TRBV27	TRBJ2-2	CASSPGQVLNTGELFF
TRBV7-8	TRBJ1-6	CASSFRIGKSSYNSPLHF
TRBV5-6	TRBJ1-2	CASSAGPATGGYTF
TRBV19	TRBJ2-7	CASSIDPSGADEQYF
TRBV10-2	TRBJ2-1	CASSEVTVHPQFF
TRBV7-9	TRBJ1-6	CASSLIHGNSPLHF
TRBV5-4	TRBJ1-1	CASSTGPGDTEAFF
TRBV5-4	TRBJ2-7	CASSGAGTALPSYEQYF
TRBV12-1	TRBJ1-5	CASSFVPDSSNQPQHF
TRBV15	TRBJ2-7	CAISTSVSYEQYF
TRBV10-3	TRBJ2-3	CAISESQGTDTQYF
TRBV27	TRBJ2-2	CASSPLQEPGELFF
TRBV18	TRBJ2-3	CASSPPRSDTQYF
TRBV4-1	TRBJ2-1	CASSQGFSGSYNEQFF
TRBV2	TRBJ1-1	CASSLDRPEAFF